This TCR beta chain derives from a study of shared clonotypes between healthy human individuals. Whole-study findings and limits: Naive subsets generally had larger estimated richness than memory subsets. Rarefaction demonstrated incomplete sorted-subset sequencing despite large depth.

Execution of the assay was at deep level. Method: immunoSEQ multiplex PCR; TCRdb's copy keeps in-frame clones and lacks some. The profile shows approximately 2.5 million clones, approximately 90% of them singletons. Every donor, a Caucasian adult, lived in Nashville, Tennessee. Germline-derived CDR1 and CDR2 are SGHTA and FQGNSA. The CDR3 runs 14 residues. The germline V and J ends were trimmed by 5 bases and 0 bases, with 10 bases remaining between them. This clone occurred once. As yet, its antigen is unknown. Input material: naive CD4+ T cells sorted from blood. Sample subset: CD45RA+ positively selected. This chain connects TRBV7-2 to TRBJ1-1; no firm D call. This TCR came from a man aged 18 to 30 in good health. The CDR3 region has the DNA TGTGCCAGCAGCCGGCTACAAATGAACACTGAAGCTTTCTTT. Amino acids: CASSRLQMNTEAFF. The full variable domain, rest sourced from reference TRBV7-2 and TRBJ1-1, is GAGVSQSPSNKVTEKGKDVELRCDPISGHTALYWYRQSLGQGLEFLIYFQGNSAPDKSGLPSDRFSAERTGGSVSTLTIQRTQQEDSAVYLCASSRLQMNTEAFFGQGTRLTVV.